This paragraph reports one T cell receptor (beta chain). Its antigen is not identified. Profiled with immunoSEQ multiplex PCR; TCRdb holds only in-frame clones, not every one. The profile covers around 16,000 clones, with around 70% appearing a single time and approximately 9.2% taken by the ten largest. The data were taken from a study of vaccination effects on CD4 cells after COVID-19. V dropped 5 bases and J dropped 4; count of bases not matched to a gene: 19. CDR3 length equals 19 residues. Germline loops: CDR1 MNHEY, CDR2 SVGEGT. Antigen-specific CD4+ T cells were expanded with viral peptide pools in the ViraFEST assay before sequencing. Following 10 days of culture, CD4+ T cells were isolated. Each participant was administered two doses of either the BNT162b2 or the mRNA-1273 vaccine.

V gene TRBV6-2 or TRBV6-3 combines with J gene TRBJ2-3; 9 bases agree with TRBD2. The receptor's source is a human donor who received a COVID-19 vaccine. This specimen was CD4+ T cells from PBMCs cultured with SARS-CoV-2 spike peptides, taken after COVID-19 vaccination. CDR3 residues: CASSGRIGPGLAQPDTQYF. The CDR3 DNA follows: TGTGCCAGCAGTGGCCGTATTGGCCCGGGACTAGCTCAACCAGATACGCAGTATTTT.